Below are 8 T cell receptor beta chains sequenced from a single sample in a study of T cell repertoires in cytomegalovirus infection. TCRdb called the reads again in MiXCR, with one record for every CDR3 protein. The table has 120,000 to 150,000 distinct CDR3 sequences, about 6.1% seen once. Sequenced sample: PBMCs. The receptors stem from a human donor in good health (CMV status not recorded). Some clones in this sample may be carry-over from other donors' samples.

This clonotype was detected many times. The chain links TRBV12-3 or TRBV12-4 to TRBJ1-1, with a weak D call TRBD1 (6 bases). Deletions cut 5 bases from V and 4 bases from J, with 11 bases between. There are 13 residues in the CDR3. The CDR3 coding sequence is TGTGCCAGCAGTGGACAGCGGGGCACTGAAGCTTTCTTT. Translated: CASSGQRGTEAFF.

The table lists this clonotype with many counts. The genes are TRBV6-1 and TRBJ1-6, with D possibly TRBD1 on 5 matching bases. The germline V gene has CDR1 MNHNS and CDR2 SASEGT. This CDR3 is built from 17 residues. V was cut by 5 bases and J by 4 bases, with 18 bases left in between. The CDR3: CASSYADWTRYNSPLHF. DNA for the CDR3: TGTGCCAGCAGTTACGCGGATTGGACAAGATATAATTCACCCCTCCACTTT.

In its sample, this clonotype was seen many times. This chain connects TRBV7-2 to TRBJ2-2, with 9 bases lining up with TRBD1. The CDR3 has 15 residues. The germline gives CDR1 SGHTA, CDR2 FQGNSA. J lost 3 bases, V lost 5 bases, and 4 bases had no gene match. CDR3 sequence reads: CASSRDRAHTGELFF. The DNA for the CDR3 is TGTGCCAGCAGCCGGGACAGGGCGCACACCGGGGAGCTGTTTTTT.

This clonotype has a count of ten or more. This chain uses TRBV11-1 with TRBJ2-1; 8 positions agree with TRBD1. Germline CDR1 and CDR2: SGHAT and FQDESV (reference sequence). The CDR3 runs 16 residues. Germline trimming cut 5 bases from V and 6 bases from J; bases unmatched to any gene: 12. The CDR3: CASSPRVRGRSNEQFF. CDR3 nucleotides: TGTGCCAGCAGCCCAAGAGTCAGGGGGCGTAGCAATGAGCAGTTCTTC.

This clonotype was seen ten or more times. At one of its ends the junction is not consistent with the germline gene, which may arise from a read error. The J gene is TRBJ1-1, the V gene TRBV28; D gene unclear. This CDR3 is built from 11 residues. Germline CDR1 reads MDHEN; CDR2 reads SYDVKM. The CDR3 DNA reads as TGTGCCAGCAGTTTCGAAGGCCGTCCTGAGTTT. Translating it yields CASSFEGRPEF.

The V and J genes are TRBV29-1 and TRBJ2-7; 7 nucleotides agree with TRBD2. CDR3 length: 14 amino acids. The trim removed 1 base at V and 7 bases at J, leaving 10 bases unmatched. Per germline, CDR1 SQVTM and CDR2 ANQGSEA. As DNA, the CDR3 is TGCAGCGTTGAAGTCCGACTAGCCGCGGGGGAGCAGTACTTC. Protein sequence: CSVEVRLAAGEQYF.

This clonotype appeared many times. This chain links TRBV7-2 with TRBJ2-3; 12 nucleotides match TRBD2. The trim removed 3 bases at V and 5 bases at J, leaving 6 bases unmatched. The CDR3 is made up of 16 amino acids. Germline-derived CDR1 and CDR2 are SGHTA and FQGNSA. The CDR3 bases are TGTGCCAGCAGCTTGACTAGCGGGGGCCGGGGAGATACGCAGTATTTT. Translating gives CASSLTSGGRGDTQYF.

V gene TRBV18 combines with J gene TRBJ2-7; 10 bases match TRBD2. Germline values: CDR1 KGHSH, CDR2 LQKENI. V lost 6 bases and J lost 2; bases outside the gene matches: 4. The CDR3 has 14 residues. The CDR3 reads CASSFSGGPYEQYF. CDR3 coding DNA: TGTGCCAGCTCGTTTAGCGGGGGGCCCTACGAGCAGTACTTC. Together with reference TRBV18 and TRBJ2-7, the CDR3 gives the full variable domain: NAGVMQNPRHLVRRRGQEARLRCSPMKGHSHVYWYRQLPEEGLKFMVYLQKENIIDESGMPKERFSAEFPKEGPSILRIQQVVRGDSAAYFCASSFSGGPYEQYFGPGTRLTVT.